Shown below are 20 T cell receptor beta chains from a single sample sequenced in a study of CD8+ T cells in alopecia areata. In each case, RNA was isolated and then reverse transcribed into cDNA as the sequencing template. Generated by immunoSEQ multiplex PCR, the TCRdb table keeps only in-frame clones and is missing some. The sample carries about 130,000 clones, roughly three fifths recorded once. The input for sequencing was CD4+ T cells sorted from blood, taken at week 0. Receptors were obtained from a human donor with alopecia areata.

This clone was counted between two and nine times. The chain couples TRBV7-7 to TRBJ2-2, with D perhaps matching TRBD2 (5 bases). Germline CDR1 and CDR2: SSHAT and FNYEAQ (reference sequence). The CDR3 covers 14 residues. The CDR3, as DNA: TGTGCTAGCCGGAGGACGGAGAACACCGGGGAGCTGTTTTTT. Protein: CASRRTENTGELFF.

V usage is TRBV6-4 and J usage is TRBJ2-2, with D possibly called TRBD1 or TRBD2 (5 bases each). V was shortened by 6 bases and J by 5 bases, with 16 bases between the two germline ends. This CDR3 has 15 residues. Germline V gene data show CDR1 as MRHNA and CDR2 as SNTAGT. The CDR3 reads CASSLWDGGTGELFF. The CDR3 DNA sequence: TGTGCCAGCAGCCTTTGGGACGGTGGTACCGGGGAGCTGTTTTTT.

The chain carries TRBV5-6 and TRBJ1-2; D uncertain. Germline CDR1 and CDR2: SGHDT and YYEEEE. V lost 4 bases and J 8 bases, leaving 15 bases between the germline ends. The CDR3 is made up of 13 amino acids. CDR3 amino acids: CASSLNFGQGYTF. CDR3 DNA sequence: TGTGCCAGCAGCCTTAATTTCGGGCAGGGCTACACCTTC.

The rearrangement joins TRBV30 to TRBJ1-2; D is possibly TRBD1 (5 bases). This CDR3 is 11 amino acids long. Trimming took 5 bases from V and 7 from J, leaving 11 bases between them. Germline V gene lookup returns CDR1 GTSNPN and CDR2 SVGIG (reference sequence). The CDR3 nucleotides are TGTGCCTGGTCGCAGGGTATTGGCTACACCTTC. This codes for CAWSQGIGYTF.

The chain employs TRBV27 and TRBJ1-6, with 7 bases lining up with TRBD1. J was trimmed by 7 bases and V by 5 bases; bases with no gene match: 5. The CDR3 runs 14 residues. Per the germline V gene, CDR1 is MNHEY and CDR2 is SMNVEV (reference sequence). The CDR3 DNA sequence: TGTGCCAGCAGTCTTGACAGGGTGAATTCACCCCTCCACTTT. Protein product: CASSLDRVNSPLHF.

The chain employs TRBV5-6 and TRBJ1-5; D remains ambiguous. This CDR3 has 15 amino acids. The ends were cut back, 0 bases at V and 4 bases at J, with 11 bases in the middle. Germline CDR1 is SGHDT and CDR2 is YYEEEE. The CDR3 spells CASSLGRGQNQPQHF. CDR3 DNA: TGTGCCAGCAGCTTGGGACGAGGGCAGAATCAGCCCCAGCATTTT.

The chain recombines TRBV10-2 with TRBJ2-5; D might be TRBD1 (5 bases). Trimming shortened V by 8 bases and J by 5 bases, and 21 bases separated the two germline ends. CDR1 is WSHSY and CDR2 is SAAADI in the germline V gene. This CDR3 spans 15 amino acids. CDR3 region: CASGERGRAGETQYF. The CDR3 DNA is TGCGCCAGCGGAGAGCGAGGCAGGGCCGGGGAGACCCAGTACTTC.

The chain has TRBV5-1 and TRBJ2-1, with D possibly TRBD1 on 7 matching bases. From germline, CDR1 is SGHRS and CDR2 YFSETQ. V was trimmed by 6 bases and J by 5 bases, leaving 12 bases between them. The CDR3 is made up of 13 amino acids. The CDR3 spells CASNRGGDNEQFF. The CDR3, as DNA: TGCGCCAGCAACAGGGGAGGAGACAATGAGCAGTTCTTC.

This clone was counted a single time. V gene TRBV30 combines with J gene TRBJ1-6; no clear D. This CDR3 contains 15 residues. V dropped 0 bases and J dropped 0 bases, with 6 bases sitting between them. In germline, CDR1 is GTSNPN, CDR2 SVGIG (reference sequence). Here the CDR3 DNA reads TGTGCCTGGAGTGTGGGCAGCTCCTATAATTCACCCCTCCACTTT. This translates into CAWSVGSSYNSPLHF.

This clone was seen more than once but under ten times. The chain has TRBV5-1 and TRBJ1-2; D is undetermined. Germline CDR1 and CDR2: SGHRS and YFSETQ. The CDR3 sequence is 12 residues long. The ends were cut back, 2 bases at V and 0 bases at J, with 2 bases in the middle. The CDR3 sequence: CASSFSNYGYTF. CDR3 DNA: TGCGCCAGCAGCTTTTCTAACTATGGCTACACCTTC.

The V and J genes are TRBV4-2 and TRBJ2-2; 10 bases align to TRBD2. V shed 6 bases, J shed 1 base, and the junction held 2 bases outside the gene matches. This CDR3 is built from 15 residues. The germline V gene has CDR1 LGHNA and CDR2 YNFKEQ. CDR3 bases: TGTGCCAGCAGTGGACTAGCGGTGAACACCGGGGAGCTGTTTTTT. This encodes CASSGLAVNTGELFF.

The V gene is TRBV5-4, the J gene TRBJ1-2; TRBD1 matches 12 bases. Germline V gives CDR1 SGHNT, CDR2 YYREEE (reference sequence). V lost 4 bases and J lost 5; bases outside the gene matches: 6. The CDR3 loop spans 15 amino acids. CDR3 nucleotides: TGTGCCAGCAGCCCGTCGGGACAGGGGGCTTATGGCTACACCTTC. The encoded protein is CASSPSGQGAYGYTF.

Comment on this clone: The sample has other DNA sequences that encode this CDR3 too. CDR3 in DNA: TGTGCCAGCAGCTTAGCAGGAGAGACCCAGTACTTC. This codes for CASSLAGETQYF. The rearrangement uses TRBV7-9 and TRBJ2-5; D gene unclear. With 0 bases removed from V and 4 bases from J, the gap between germline ends came to 3 bases. The CDR3 has 12 amino acids. Germline V CDR1 and CDR2: SEHNR, FQNEAQ (reference sequence).

This chain joins TRBV5-1 and TRBJ2-1; perhaps D is TRBD1 or TRBD2 (6 bases each). The germline gives CDR1 SGHRS, CDR2 YFSETQ. V was cut by 0 bases and J by 4 bases, with 17 bases left in between. This CDR3 spans 17 amino acids. The CDR3 nucleotides are TGCGCCAGCAGCTTGGCCTCTTCCGGGGGCCAATACAATGAGCAGTTCTTC. Translation: CASSLASSGGQYNEQFF.

The V call is TRBV7-9, the J call TRBJ2-2, with D perhaps matching TRBD2 (5 bases). V was pared by 4 bases and J by 7 bases, with 16 bases between. CDR3 size: 15 residues. Germline assignment: CDR1 SEHNR and CDR2 FQNEAQ (reference sequence). The CDR3 sequence is CASSWGAGSIGELFF. The CDR3 coding sequence is TGTGCCAGCAGCTGGGGAGCTGGCTCGATCGGGGAGCTGTTTTTT.

This clone turned up a few times. This chain connects TRBV30 to TRBJ2-6, with D uncertain. Germline assignment: CDR1 GTSNPN and CDR2 SVGIG (reference sequence). Trimming pared 3 bases from V and 1 base from J, leaving 4 bases between. CDR3 length: 13 amino acids. The CDR3 region is CAWRGSGANVLTF. CDR3 coding DNA: TGTGCCTGGAGGGGGTCTGGGGCCAACGTCCTGACTTTC.

The J gene is TRBJ2-5, the V gene TRBV7-2; D ambiguous. Germline CDR1 and CDR2: SGHTA and FQGNSA. The CDR3 is 14 amino acids. V was clipped by 3 bases and J by 5 bases, with 13 bases between them. The CDR3 sequence: CASSFNTGLETQYF. The CDR3 nucleotides read TGTGCCAGCAGCTTTAACACCGGGTTGGAGACCCAGTACTTC.

The chain carries TRBV2 and TRBJ1-5; 7 nucleotides line up with TRBD1. Germline V gene data show CDR1 as SNHLY and CDR2 as FYNNEI. The CDR3 is made up of 12 amino acids. Trimming removed 4 bases from V and 14 bases from J; junction bases left unmatched: 8. The CDR3: CASSGDGQEEHF. Written as DNA, the CDR3 is TGTGCCAGCAGTGGGGACGGACAGGAGGAGCATTTT. The variable domain in full, with the rest retrieved from reference TRBV2 and TRBJ1-5, is EPEVTQTPSHQVTQMGQEVILRCVPISNHLYFYWYRQILGQKVEFLVSFYNNEISEKSEIFDDQFSVERPDGSNFTLKIRSTKLEDSAMYFCASSGDGQEEHFGDGTRLSIL.

This chain connects TRBV18 to TRBJ1-6; D call uncertain. The ends were cut back, 0 bases at V and 0 bases at J, with 3 bases in the middle. The CDR3 extends over 15 amino acids. Germline CDR1 and CDR2: KGHSH and LQKENI. The CDR3 coding sequence is TGTGCCAGCTCACCACCGAGCTCCTATAATTCACCCCTCCACTTT. This codes for CASSPPSSYNSPLHF.

The V call is TRBV29-1, the J call TRBJ1-2; maybe TRBD1 (6 bases). The CDR3 totals 12 residues. Germline assignment: CDR1 SQVTM and CDR2 ANQGSEA. Trimming took off 3 bases at V and 5 bases at J, with 10 bases between the two ends. CDR3 loop: CSVEDSLYGYTF. In DNA form, the CDR3 reads TGCAGCGTTGAGGACAGTTTGTATGGCTACACCTTC.